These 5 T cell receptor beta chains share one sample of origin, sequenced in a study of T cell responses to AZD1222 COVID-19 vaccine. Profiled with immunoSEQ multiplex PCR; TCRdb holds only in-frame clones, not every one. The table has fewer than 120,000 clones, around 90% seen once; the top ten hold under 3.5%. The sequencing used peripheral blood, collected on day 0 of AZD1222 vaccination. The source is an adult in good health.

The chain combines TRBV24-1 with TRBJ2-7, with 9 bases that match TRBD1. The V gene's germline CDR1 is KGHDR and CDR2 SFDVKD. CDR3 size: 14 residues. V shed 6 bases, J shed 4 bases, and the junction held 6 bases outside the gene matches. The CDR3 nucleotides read TGTGCCACCAGTCCGGGACAGGGTGGTTACGAGCAGTACTTC. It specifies CATSPGQGGYEQYF.

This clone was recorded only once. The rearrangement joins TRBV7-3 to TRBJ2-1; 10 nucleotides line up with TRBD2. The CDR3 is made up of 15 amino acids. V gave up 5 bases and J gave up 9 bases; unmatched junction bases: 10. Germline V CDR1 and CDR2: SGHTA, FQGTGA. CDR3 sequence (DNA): TGTGCCAGCAGCCTCAATCCTAGCGGGAGTCTTGAGCAGTTCTTC. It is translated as CASSLNPSGSLEQFF.

The CDR3 nucleotides read TGCGCCAGCAGCCACATACAGGGGGCCCGGTACGAGCAGTACTTC. The encoded protein is CASSHIQGARYEQYF. The rearrangement links TRBV4-1 to TRBJ2-7; 9 bases fit TRBD1. The CDR3 loop spans 15 amino acids. Losses at the gene ends were 3 bases for V and 4 bases for J; bases not matched to a gene: 7. The germline gives CDR1 MGHRA, CDR2 YSYEKL.

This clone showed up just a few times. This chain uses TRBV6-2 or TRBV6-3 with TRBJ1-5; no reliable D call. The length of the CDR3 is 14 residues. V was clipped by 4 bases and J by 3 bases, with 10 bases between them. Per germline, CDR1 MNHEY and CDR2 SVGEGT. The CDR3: CASSFWANNQPQHF. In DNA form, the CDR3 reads TGTGCCAGCAGTTTTTGGGCTAACAATCAGCCCCAGCATTTT.

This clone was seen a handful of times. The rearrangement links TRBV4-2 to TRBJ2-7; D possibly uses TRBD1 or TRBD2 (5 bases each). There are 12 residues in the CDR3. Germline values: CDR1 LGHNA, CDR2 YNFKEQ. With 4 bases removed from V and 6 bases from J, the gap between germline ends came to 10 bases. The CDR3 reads CASSRTGGEQYF. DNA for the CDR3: TGTGCCAGCAGCCGAACAGGAGGCGAGCAGTACTTC.